Following are 7 T cell receptor beta chains from one sample sequenced in a study of blood T cell repertoires in COVID-19. The table came from immunoSEQ multiplex PCR; TCRdb's copy has only in-frame clones and leaves some out. The table has 650,000 to 800,000 clones, 80% to 90% seen once. Sample: peripheral blood. These receptors were obtained from a woman between 18 and 29 years old with acute or convalescent COVID-19.

The V gene is TRBV27, the J gene TRBJ2-1, with 7 bases that match TRBD1. Per the germline V gene, CDR1 is MNHEY and CDR2 is SMNVEV (reference sequence). V gave up 0 bases and J gave up 0 bases; unmatched junction bases: 8. The CDR3 has 18 amino acids. CDR3 amino acids: CASSLSPGQTSSYNEQFF. The CDR3 nucleotides read TGTGCCAGCAGTTTATCCCCGGGACAGACGAGCTCCTACAATGAGCAGTTCTTC.

This chain connects TRBV5-6 to TRBJ2-1; TRBD2 aligns across 7 bases. Germline trimming cut 6 bases from V and 7 bases from J; bases unmatched to any gene: 4. This CDR3 is built from 12 residues. CDR1 and CDR2 from the germline V gene are SGHDT and YYEEEE. The CDR3 here is CASIGGSNEQFF. The CDR3 DNA is TGTGCCAGCATCGGGGGGAGTAATGAGCAGTTCTTC. Filled out from reference TRBV5-6 and TRBJ2-1, the complete variable domain reads DAGVTQSPTHLIKTRGQQVTLRCSPKSGHDTVSWYQQALGQGPQFIFQYYEEEERQRGNFPDRFSGHQFPNYSSELNVNALLLGDSALYLCASIGGSNEQFFGPGTRLTVL.

The chain carries TRBV7-2 and TRBJ2-1; the match to TRBD2 covers 14 bases. Looked up from germline, CDR1 is SGHTA and CDR2 is FQGNSA. Unmatched junction bases numbered 3, after V lost 5 bases and J lost 6 bases. The CDR3 loop spans 15 amino acids. Here the CDR3 DNA reads TGTGCCAGCAGCGCCGGGACTAGCGGGGGCAATGAGCAGTTCTTC. Its protein is CASSAGTSGGNEQFF.

The chain recombines TRBV7-3 with TRBJ2-7; TRBD1 is a possible D gene (6 bases). Trimming cost V 5 bases and J 4 bases, with 21 bases left between them. In germline, CDR1 is SGHTA, CDR2 FQGTGA. This CDR3 comprises 16 residues. In DNA, the CDR3 is TGTGCCAGCAGCAGATACAGGGCTTTCGGTTCGTACGAGCAGTACTTC. Encoded protein: CASSRYRAFGSYEQYF.

The chain carries TRBV27 and TRBJ2-1; 8 bases map to TRBD2. CDR1 is MNHEY, CDR2 SMNVEV, per germline (reference sequence). The CDR3 covers 16 residues. The V segment lost 4 bases and the J segment 1 base; nucleotides outside the gene matches: 6. The CDR3 spells CASSSGGVLSYNEQFF. CDR3 sequence (DNA): TGTGCCAGCAGTTCCGGGGGGGTTCTATCCTACAATGAGCAGTTCTTC.

The J gene is TRBJ1-3, the V gene TRBV9; D call uncertain. In germline, CDR1 is SGDLS, CDR2 YYNGEE. Deletions cut 4 bases from V and 0 bases from J, with 8 bases between. CDR3 length: 14 residues. CDR3 sequence: CASSTVRSGNTIYF. CDR3 bases: TGTGCCAGCAGCACAGTTCGCTCTGGAAACACCATATATTTT.

The rearrangement joins TRBV10-1 to TRBJ1-5, with D possibly matching TRBD1 (5 bases). CDR3 length: 12 residues. V gave up 6 bases and J gave up 5 bases, with 8 bases separating them. Germline loops: CDR1 WNHNN, CDR2 SYGVQD (reference sequence). This CDR3 is CASRGRHQPQHF. DNA of the CDR3: TGCGCCAGCAGGGGGCGACATCAGCCCCAGCATTTT.